This TCR beta chain derives from a study of shared clonotypes between healthy human individuals. The length of the CDR3 is 16 residues. V dropped 6 bases and J dropped 2; count of bases not matched to a gene: 9. Germline V CDR1 and CDR2: MNHNY, SVGAGI (reference sequence). The protocol was immunoSEQ multiplex PCR, while the TCRdb copy is restricted to in-frame clones and leaves out a portion. The table shows 2 million to 3 million clones, with roughly 93% occurring only once. The source is a man aged 18 to 35 in good health. Some clones in this sample may be carry-over from other donors' samples. Source material: naive CD4+ T cells from PBMCs. Subset in this sample: CD45RA+ positively selected. This sequence joins TRBV6-6 and TRBJ2-7; 11 nucleotides agree with TRBD2. The CDR3 region has the DNA TGTGCCAGCAGCACGCCCCTTAGCGGGAGGGCCTACGAGCAGTACTTC. The encoded protein is CASSTPLSGRAYEQYF.